The clone carrying this TCR beta chain has a handful of counts. Its antigen is currently unknown. Uncontrolled infection, other autoimmune disease, pregnancy or lactation disqualified patients from enrolment. Fresh 10 ml peripheral blood yielded PBMCs. This entry is derived from a study of T cells in Graves' hyperthyroidism and ophthalmopathy. Study-level results: Expanded thyroid clonotypes (above 0.001) were mostly also found in blood.

The ends were cut back, 5 bases at V and 1 base at J, with 14 bases in the middle. The CDR3 sequence is 15 residues long. CDR1 and CDR2 (germline): SGHNT, YENEEA. It was RNA transcripts that yielded the amplified TCR beta CDR3 regions. The TCR CDR3 was amplified in a first-round RT-PCR using the HTBI primer set. TCRdb analysed the multiplex PCR reads with MiXCR anew, one entry per CDR3 protein. The table shows about 770,000 distinct CDR3 sequences, with about 19% occurring only once. The specimen sequenced was blood. The chain combines TRBV11-3 with TRBJ1-1, with D maybe TRBD1 (6 bases). The sequence came from a woman in her fifties or sixties with Graves' hyperthyroidism that later progressed to Graves' ophthalmopathy. The CDR3 sequence: CASSAPQGRNTEAFF. The CDR3 nucleotides read TGTGCCAGCAGCGCACCACAGGGCCGGAACACTGAAGCTTTCTTT.